This record looks at one T cell receptor (beta chain) sequence and its context. The data were taken from a study of PD-L1 blockade in urothelial cancer. In the study overall: The study started patients on atezolizumab around 2014, giving 1,200 mg intravenously every 3 weeks.

The protocol was immunoSEQ multiplex PCR, while the TCRdb copy is restricted to in-frame clones and leaves out a portion. This table has around 100,000 clones, approximately 86% appearing once. The CDR3 spans 15 residues. After removal of 3 bases from V and 2 bases from J, the junction contained 8 bases not matched to a gene. The germline V gene encodes CDR1 SGHRS and CDR2 YFSETQ. The TCR sequence derives from a man in his fifties with urothelial cancer. The chain uses TRBV5-1 and TRBJ2-7; 7 positions agree with TRBD2. Material: PBMCs, obtained around atezolizumab (anti-PD-L1) treatment. The CDR3 nucleotides read TGCGCCAGCAGCTCAGGGACTACCCATACCTACGAGCAGTACTTC. This translates into CASSSGTTHTYEQYF.